These 4 T cell receptor beta chains came from one sample sequenced in a study of blood T cell repertoires in COVID-19. Assay: immunoSEQ multiplex PCR; the TCRdb copy retains only in-frame clones and omits some. The sample contains 60,000 to 65,000 clones, around 85% of which appear only once. The source material was peripheral blood. These TCRs come from a man aged 55 to 70 with acute or convalescent COVID-19.

CDR3 residues: CASSSIGQGGNIQYF. Here the CDR3 DNA reads TGTGCCAGCAGCTCCATAGGACAGGGTGGAAACATTCAGTACTTC. J is TRBJ2-4 and V is TRBV13, with 8 bases that match TRBD1. The trim removed 4 bases at V and 6 bases at J, leaving 8 bases unmatched. Germline V gives CDR1 PRHDT, CDR2 FYEKMQ (reference sequence). This CDR3 is 15 amino acids long.

CDR3 region: CASSTGQGQETQYF. The DNA of the CDR3 is TGTGCCAGCAGCACCGGACAGGGGCAAGAGACCCAGTACTTC. The rearrangement uses TRBV5-8 and TRBJ2-5; 9 bases map to TRBD1. V lost 4 bases, J lost 2 bases, and 3 bases stayed unmatched. Germline loops: CDR1 SGHTS, CDR2 YDEGEE. This CDR3 contains 14 residues.

CDR3 loop: CASSYQAFGEKLFF. The CDR3 DNA reads TGTGCCAGCAGTTACCAGGCCTTTGGGGAAAAACTGTTTTTT. The chain joins TRBV7-2 to TRBJ1-4; the D is unclear. V lost 6 bases and J lost 8, with 16 bases in between. The length of the CDR3 is 14 residues. Germline V CDR1 and CDR2: SGHTA, FQGNSA.

The rearrangement uses TRBV5-4 and TRBJ1-2; TRBD1 aligns across 8 bases. This CDR3 is built from 15 residues. V trimming: 2 bases; J trimming: 4 bases; junction bases outside the gene matches: 7. Germline V gene data show CDR1 as SGHNT and CDR2 as YYREEE (reference sequence). CDR3 in amino acids: CASSFQDRDSYGYTF. In DNA form, the CDR3 reads TGTGCCAGCAGCTTTCAGGACAGGGACTCCTATGGCTACACCTTC.